Sequencing of this T cell receptor (beta chain) was carried out in a study of blood T cell repertoires in COVID-19. This CDR3 is built from 12 residues. Trimming removed 5 bases from V and 9 bases from J, with 8 bases in between. Germline-derived CDR1 and CDR2 are SGHTA and FQGNSA. Only in-frame clones appear in the TCRdb table, and some are missing; sequencing was by immunoSEQ multiplex PCR. The table shows tens of thousands of clones, with roughly four fifths occurring only once. J is TRBJ1-6 and V is TRBV7-2; tentatively, D is TRBD1 (5 bases). The source of this sequence is a man aged 60-69 years with COVID-19, enrolled during active disease. Sequenced material: peripheral blood. The CDR3 loop reads CASSIDSSPLHF. For the CDR3, the DNA is TGTGCCAGCAGCATAGACAGTTCACCCCTCCACTTT.